The source of this T cell receptor beta chain is a study of monozygotic twins with cystic fibrosis. The wider study: Libraries were built from three micrograms of fragmented DNA using 15 PCR cycles.

Assay: immunoSEQ multiplex PCR; the TCRdb copy retains only in-frame clones and omits some. The sample has 17,000 or so clones; approximately 96% are singletons. Study observations and caveats: V usage most resembled the co-twin in 13 of 16 pairs. In this small cohort, shared CDR3 numbers showed no association with age, concordance or disease severity. Low clonality (median roughly 0.01) suggested a mostly naive repertoire.

With respect to this clone: The target antigen is unknown.

The germline gives CDR1 SEHNR, CDR2 FQNEAQ (reference sequence). This CDR3 contains 18 residues. Losses at the gene ends were 1 base for V and 4 bases for J; bases not matched to a gene: 12. V gene TRBV7-9 combines with J gene TRBJ2-3; 9 bases are shared with TRBD2. This receptor was taken from a girl aged 2 to 9 with cystic fibrosis. The sequenced material came from blood. The CDR3 spells CASSLDPMVAGVSDTQYF. The CDR3 coding sequence is TGTGCCAGCAGCTTAGACCCCATGGTAGCGGGGGTGTCAGATACGCAGTATTTT.